This T cell receptor (beta chain) derives from a study of cytomegalovirus exposure and HLA in healthy donors. This clone was seen once. The target antigen is unknown. Vbeta (60) and Jbeta (13) primers were used in the PCR. This table comes from immunoSEQ multiplex PCR, and its TCRdb copy is limited to in-frame clones, with some not included. Found here are fewer than 250,000 clones, approximately 90% of them singletons; the top ten hold around 0.98%. Study-level findings and limits: In vitro data verified three CMV-associated chains as specific for CMV antigens. As was reported, the HLA-A and HLA-B alleles of most subjects were accurately predicted from TCR beta sequences. An analysis was carried out at a later point. It showed that HLA-associated TCR beta chains were more clonally expanded than equally common non-associated chains.

Sequenced input: PBMCs. The source of this sequence is a boy between 2 and 10 years old in good health and CMV-seronegative.

Here the CDR3 DNA reads TGTGCCAGCCTCTCGGGAGGGGGCTTTTATTCACCCCTCCACTTT. This sequence encodes CASLSGGGFYSPLHF. The rearrangement links TRBV28 to TRBJ1-6; TRBD1 aligns across 7 bases. The CDR3 has 15 amino acids. Germline V gene lookup returns CDR1 MDHEN and CDR2 SYDVKM. The junction had 12 bases not matched to a gene; V was cut back by 8 bases and J by 8 bases. The full variable domain, with the rest looked up from reference TRBV28 and TRBJ1-6, is DVKVTQSSRYLVKRTGEKVFLECVQDMDHENMFWYRQDPGLGLRLIYFSYDVKMKEKGDIPEGYSVSREKKERFSLILESASTNQTSMYLCASLSGGGFYSPLHFGNGTRLTVT.